Listed below are T cell receptor beta chains from one sample, sequenced in a study of T cell repertoires in cytomegalovirus infection. For these TCRs, the target antigens are not known. TCRdb fed the reads into MiXCR, producing one record per CDR3 protein. This sample has about 890,000 distinct CDR3 sequences; around 31% occur once, and the top ten carry about an eighth. The sample consisted of cultured CD8+ T cells from PBMCs, taken from culture after CMV antigen stimulation. The receptors shown here come from a human donor in good health (CMV status not recorded). Some clones in this sample may be carry-over from other donors' samples. CDR3s include the opening cysteine and the closing phenylalanine or tryptophan. D genes are given only for firm matches. Only some rows state a clone size, as once, few, many or a class for expanded clones.

J gene,D gene,V gene,clone size,CDR3 protein,CDR3 DNA
TRBJ2-1,NA,TRBV3-1,NA,CASSQEKRWGLDEQFF,TGTGCCAGCAGCCAAGAGAAGCGTTGGGGGCTGGATGAGCAGTTCTTC
TRBJ1-2,TRBD1,TRBV4-3,few,CASSPSAGQRVRYGYTF,TGCGCCAGCAGCCCCTCCGCGGGACAGAGGGTACGCTATGGCTACACCTTC
TRBJ1-4,TRBD1,TRBV4-3,NA,CASSQVTTGALSGEKPFF,TGCGCCAGCAGCCAAGTCACGACAGGGGCCTTGAGCGGTGAAAAACCGTTTTTT
TRBJ2-3,TRBD1,TRBV12-3/TRBV12-4,many,CASTPPDRGADTQYF,TGTGCCAGCACCCCCCCGGACAGGGGAGCAGATACGCAGTATTTT
TRBJ1-5,NA,TRBV4-2,many,CASSLFEGRQDDQPQHF,TGTGCCAGCAGCCTCTTTGAAGGGCGACAGGACGATCAGCCCCAGCATTTT
TRBJ2-7,TRBD1,TRBV11-2,few,CASSLVGQASYEQYF,TGTGCCAGCAGCTTAGTAGGACAGGCCTCCTACGAGCAGTACTTC
TRBJ1-1,TRBD1,TRBV7-2,many,CASSLRQGARRDTEAFF,TGTGCCAGCAGCTTACGACAGGGGGCGCGAAGGGACACTGAAGCTTTCTTT
TRBJ2-6,NA,TRBV6-5,many,CASSSYLGAGANVLTF,TGTGCCAGCAGTTCCTACTTGGGGGCTGGGGCCAACGTCCTGACTTTC
TRBJ1-2,NA,TRBV24-1,NA,CATSDFGPGRLYYGYTF,TGTGCCACCAGTGATTTTGGCCCTGGTAGGTTGTACTATGGCTACACCTTC
TRBJ1-2,NA,TRBV5-6,NA,CASSLGVGPGYTF,TGTGCCAGCAGCTTGGGGGTAGGACCCGGCTACACCTTC
TRBJ1-1,NA,TRBV20-1,NA,CSALHSRVGWNTEAFF,TGCAGTGCTCTACATTCCAGGGTAGGGTGGAACACTGAAGCTTTCTTT
TRBJ1-2,NA,TRBV6-1,NA,CASKTGTTSYGYAF,TGTGCCAGCAAAACCGGGACAACGTCCTATGGCTACGCCTTC
TRBJ2-1,NA,TRBV6-2/TRBV6-3,few,CASSFRDWYNEQFF,TGTGCCAGCAGTTTCCGGGACTGGTACAATGAGCAGTTCTTC
TRBJ1-2,NA,TRBV25-1,few,CASSEKLGTLYGYTF,TGTGCCAGCAGTGAAAAGCTAGGGACGCTCTATGGCTACACCTTC
TRBJ1-1,TRBD1,TRBV12-3/TRBV12-4,few,CASRYLRQGIGTEAFF,TGTGCCAGCAGATACCTACGACAGGGGATAGGCACTGAAGCTTTCTTT
TRBJ2-7,TRBD1,TRBV15,few,CATSADRDYEQYF,TGTGCCACCAGCGCAGACAGGGACTACGAGCAGTACTTC
TRBJ1-1,NA,TRBV20-1,few,CSARLEFTEAFF,TGCAGTGCTAGACTAGAATTCACTGAAGCTTTCTTT
TRBJ2-3,TRBD2,TRBV2,NA,CASSEAGGTSGGRDTQYF,TGTGCCAGCAGTGAAGCGGGGGGGACTAGCGGGGGGAGAGATACGCAGTATTTT
TRBJ2-3,NA,TRBV7-6,NA,CASSRDTALRTDTRYF,TGTGCCAGCAGCCGTGACACCGCTCTGCGCACAGATACGCGGTATTTT
TRBJ2-3,NA,TRBV20-1,NA,CSASGALSTDTQYF,TGCAGTGCTAGCGGCGCGCTGAGCACAGATACGCAGTATTTT
TRBJ2-5,NA,TRBV7-3,few,CASSLYGGDETQYF,TGTGCCAGCAGCTTATATGGTGGGGACGAGACCCAGTACTTC
TRBJ1-2,NA,TRBV7-8,many,CASSFHRDTNGYTF,TGTGCCAGCAGCTTTCACCGGGACACCAATGGCTACACCTTC
TRBJ2-5,TRBD1,TRBV27,NA,CASRMQGARETQYF,TGTGCCAGCAGGATGCAGGGGGCGCGGGAGACCCAGTACTTC
TRBJ2-1,TRBD2,TRBV12-3/TRBV12-4,few,CASSWRDSGGGNEQFF,TGTGCCAGCAGTTGGCGTGATAGCGGGGGGGGTAATGAGCAGTTCTTC
TRBJ1-6,NA,TRBV6-1,few,CASSSETGGSPLHF,TGTGCCAGCAGTTCAGAGACGGGCGGTTCACCCCTCCACTTT
TRBJ2-4,TRBD1,TRBV19,NA,CASSIGGQGFLQYF,TGTGCCAGTAGTATTGGAGGACAGGGGTTCCTTCAGTACTTC
TRBJ2-1,NA,TRBV15,few,CATSSRGGEQFF,TGTGCCACCAGCTCCCGAGGTGGTGAGCAGTTCTTC
TRBJ2-2,TRBD1,TRBV7-6,NA,CASSLGSGGSAGELFF,TGTGCCAGCAGCTTAGGCTCAGGGGGCTCGGCCGGGGAGCTGTTTTTT
TRBJ2-1,NA,TRBV7-9,NA,CASSFQNNEQFF,TGTGCCAGCAGCTTTCAGAACAATGAGCAGTTCTTC
TRBJ2-6,NA,TRBV6-4,few,CASSPTSGANVLTF,TGTGCCAGCAGTCCGACCTCTGGGGCCAACGTCCTGACTTTC
TRBJ1-2,TRBD1,TRBV4-1,NA,CASRIRDRGPLAYGYTF,TGCGCCAGCAGGATCCGGGACAGGGGGCCTCTTGCCTATGGCTACACCTTC
TRBJ1-6,NA,TRBV27,NA,CASSLRGAGSPLHF,TGTGCCAGCAGTTTGCGAGGAGCTGGTTCACCCCTCCACTTT
TRBJ2-3,TRBD2,TRBV20-1,NA,CSAAVAGGPSADTQYF,TGCAGTGCTGCCGTAGCGGGGGGGCCCTCGGCAGATACGCAGTATTTT
TRBJ1-2,TRBD1,TRBV6-8,NA,CASSTLTGEVYGYTF,TGTGCCAGCAGTACATTGACAGGGGAGGTATATGGCTACACCTTC
TRBJ1-5,TRBD1,TRBV7-9,NA,CASSFTTGGSNQPQHF,TGTGCCAGCAGCTTCACGACAGGGGGAAGCAATCAGCCCCAGCATTTT
TRBJ2-7,NA,TRBV6-1,many,CASSARDIYEQYF,TGTGCCAGCAGTGCCCGGGACATCTACGAGCAGTACTTC
TRBJ2-1,NA,TRBV6-6,NA,CASSYVGGLSYNEQFF,TGTGCCAGCAGTTACGTAGGGGGGCTCTCCTACAATGAGCAGTTCTTC
TRBJ2-1,NA,TRBV6-1,few,CASSESRAHEQFF,TGTGCCAGCAGTGAAAGCAGGGCCCATGAGCAGTTCTTC
TRBJ2-3,TRBD2,TRBV7-9,few,CASSKGLALDTQYF,TGTGCCAGCAGTAAGGGACTAGCGCTAGATACGCAGTATTTT
TRBJ2-3,NA,TRBV5-6,NA,CASSFPGLPVF,TGTGCCAGCAGCTTCCCGGGACTCCCGGTTTTT
TRBJ2-2,NA,TRBV5-6,once,CASRFDAYTGELFF,TGTGCCAGCAGATTCGACGCGTACACCGGGGAGCTGTTTTTT
TRBJ1-5,NA,TRBV7-8,NA,CASSLGAGKNQPQHF,TGTGCCAGCAGCTTAGGGGCCGGGAAGAATCAGCCCCAGCATTTT
TRBJ1-5,NA,TRBV27,many,CASSSTRAPGPNQPQHF,TGTGCCAGCAGTTCAACCAGAGCCCCGGGCCCGAATCAGCCCCAGCATTTT
TRBJ1-3,TRBD1,TRBV7-2,many,CASSPTGTGGNTIYF,TGTGCCAGCAGCCCCACCGGGACAGGAGGAAACACCATATATTTT
TRBJ1-2,TRBD1,TRBV6-5,NA,CAKGQGYGYTF,TGTGCCAAGGGACAGGGTTACGGCTACACCTTC
TRBJ2-4,NA,TRBV7-9,few,CASSLQGPKNIQYF,TGTGCCAGCAGCTTACAGGGGCCCAAAAACATTCAGTACTTC
TRBJ2-7,TRBD1,TRBV11-2,few,CASSLYAGGPIEVYF,TGTGCCAGCAGCTTATACGCAGGGGGCCCTATAGAAGTATACTTC
TRBJ2-4,NA,TRBV7-8,many,CASSLPQDRGNIQYF,TGTGCCAGCAGCTTACCCCAGGACAGAGGGAACATTCAGTACTTC
TRBJ2-3,TRBD1,TRBV7-2,many,CASSLWTGRSTDTQYF,TGTGCCAGCAGCTTATGGACAGGGAGATCCACAGATACGCAGTATTTT
TRBJ2-5,NA,TRBV12-3/TRBV12-4,NA,CASRGGGETKYF,TGTGCCAGCAGGGGAGGGGGAGAGACCAAGTACTTC
TRBJ2-5,NA,TRBV19,NA,CVSSISGLEETQYF,TGTGTCAGTAGTATCTCCGGGTTAGAAGAGACCCAGTACTTC
TRBJ1-1,NA,TRBV7-6,few,CASTKANTEAFF,TGTGCCAGCACAAAGGCGAACACTGAAGCTTTCTTT
TRBJ2-3,NA,TRBV12-3/TRBV12-4,few,CASSLVVGDTQYF,TGTGCCAGCAGTTTAGTAGTGGGAGATACGCAGTATTTT